This TCR beta chain was obtained from a study of blood T cell repertoires in COVID-19. Looking at the study overall: Researchers got acute and convalescent COVID-19 samples from the United States, Italy and Spain. In each case, the material was cDNA or gDNA derived from T cells, B-cell-depleted T cells, or PBMCs.

Original methodology: The authors estimated nucleated cell counts from reference gene primer amplification. The table came from immunoSEQ multiplex PCR; TCRdb's copy has only in-frame clones and leaves some out. V, J and clone size were drawn from that table, and D and trimming were deduced from the DNA. The data contain approximately 140,000 clones, 88% of them singletons. This CDR3 is 16 amino acids long. The V gene end was trimmed by 5 bases and the J gene end by 3 bases; junction bases not matched to a gene: 12. Germline V gene data show CDR1 as MDHEN and CDR2 as SYDVKM. This chain joins TRBV28 and TRBJ2-7; 8 nucleotides line up with TRBD1. The source is a man aged 55 to 70 with active or convalescent COVID-19. Source material: peripheral blood. DNA for the CDR3: TGTGCCAGCAGTGGAGACGGACAGGGAGAATACTACGAGCAGTACTTC. This sequence encodes CASSGDGQGEYYEQYF. The full variable domain, rest sourced from reference TRBV28 and TRBJ2-7, is DVKVTQSSRYLVKRTGEKVFLECVQDMDHENMFWYRQDPGLGLRLIYFSYDVKMKEKGDIPEGYSVSREKKERFSLILESASTNQTSMYLCASSGDGQGEYYEQYFGPGTRLTVT.